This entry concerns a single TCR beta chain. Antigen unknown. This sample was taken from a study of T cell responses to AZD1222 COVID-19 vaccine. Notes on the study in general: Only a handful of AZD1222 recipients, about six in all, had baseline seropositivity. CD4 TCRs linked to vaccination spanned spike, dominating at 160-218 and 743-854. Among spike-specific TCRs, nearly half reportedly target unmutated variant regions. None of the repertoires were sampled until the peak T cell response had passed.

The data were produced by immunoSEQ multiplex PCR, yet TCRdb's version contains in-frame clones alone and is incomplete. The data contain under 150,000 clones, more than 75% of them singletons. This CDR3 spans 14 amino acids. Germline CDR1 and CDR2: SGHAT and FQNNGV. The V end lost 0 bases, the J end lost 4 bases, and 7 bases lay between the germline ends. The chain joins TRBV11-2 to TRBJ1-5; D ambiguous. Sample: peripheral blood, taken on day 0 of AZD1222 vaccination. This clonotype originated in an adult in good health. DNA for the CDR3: TGTGCCAGCAGCTTAGACTTCTCAAATCAGCCCCAGCATTTT. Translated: CASSLDFSNQPQHF.